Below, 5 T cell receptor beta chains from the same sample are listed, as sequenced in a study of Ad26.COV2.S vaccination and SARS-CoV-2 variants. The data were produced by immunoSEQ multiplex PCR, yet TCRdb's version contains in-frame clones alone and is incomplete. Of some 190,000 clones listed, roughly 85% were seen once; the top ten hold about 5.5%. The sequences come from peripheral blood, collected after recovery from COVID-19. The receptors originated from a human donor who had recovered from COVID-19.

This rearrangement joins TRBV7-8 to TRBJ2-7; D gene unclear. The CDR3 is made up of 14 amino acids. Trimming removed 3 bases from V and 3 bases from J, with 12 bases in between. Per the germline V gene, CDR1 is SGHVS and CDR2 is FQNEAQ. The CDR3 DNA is TGTGCCAGCAGCTTTTCGGAAGGCTACTACGAGCAGTACTTC. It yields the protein CASSFSEGYYEQYF.

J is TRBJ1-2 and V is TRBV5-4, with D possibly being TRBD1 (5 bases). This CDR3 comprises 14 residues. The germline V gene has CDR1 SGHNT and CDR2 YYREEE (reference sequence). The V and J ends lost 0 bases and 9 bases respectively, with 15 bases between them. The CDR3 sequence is CASSLVGRERSYTF. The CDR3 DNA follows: TGTGCCAGCAGCTTGGTGGGCAGGGAAAGGAGCTACACCTTC.

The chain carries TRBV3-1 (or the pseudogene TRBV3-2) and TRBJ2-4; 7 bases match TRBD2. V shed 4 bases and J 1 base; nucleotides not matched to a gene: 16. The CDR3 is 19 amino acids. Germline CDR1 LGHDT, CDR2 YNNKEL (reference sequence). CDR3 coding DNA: TGTGCCAGCAGCCCGCGGGAGTTTGGGGGGTTGGTGGCCAAAAACATTCAGTACTTC. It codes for CASSPREFGGLVAKNIQYF.

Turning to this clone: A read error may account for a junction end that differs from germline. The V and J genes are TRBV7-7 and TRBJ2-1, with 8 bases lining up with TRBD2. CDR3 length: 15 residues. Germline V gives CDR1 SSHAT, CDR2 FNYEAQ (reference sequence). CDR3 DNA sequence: TGTGCTAGCAGCTTAGGACTAGCCTCCTACAATGAGCAGTTCTTC. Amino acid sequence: CASSLGLASYNEQFF.

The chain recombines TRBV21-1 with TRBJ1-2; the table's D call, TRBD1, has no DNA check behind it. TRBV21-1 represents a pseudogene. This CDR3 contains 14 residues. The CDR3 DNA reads TGTGCCAGCAGCACCCGGGACAGATACTGTGGCTACACCTTC. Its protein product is CASSTRDRYCGYTF.